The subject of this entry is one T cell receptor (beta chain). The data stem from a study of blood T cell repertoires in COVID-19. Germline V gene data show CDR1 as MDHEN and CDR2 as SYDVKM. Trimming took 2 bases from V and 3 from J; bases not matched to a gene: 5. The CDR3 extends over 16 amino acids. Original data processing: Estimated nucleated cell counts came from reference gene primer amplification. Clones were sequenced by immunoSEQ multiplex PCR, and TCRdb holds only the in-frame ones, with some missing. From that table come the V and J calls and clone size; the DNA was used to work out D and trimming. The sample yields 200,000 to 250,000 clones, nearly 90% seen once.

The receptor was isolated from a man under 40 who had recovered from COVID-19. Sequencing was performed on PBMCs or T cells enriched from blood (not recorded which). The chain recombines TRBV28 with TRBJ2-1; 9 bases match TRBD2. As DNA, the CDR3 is TGTGCCAGCAGTTTAGGGCTAGCGGGGTTCTACAATGAGCAGTTCTTC. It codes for CASSLGLAGFYNEQFF.